This T cell receptor (beta chain) emerged from a study of shared clonotypes between healthy human individuals. Across the study: Samples came from a couple of female and a few male donors aged 18 to 49.

Terminally differentiated effector memory CD45RA+ cells were excluded from the naive CD8 cells, which were CD45RO-negative and positively selected for CCR7. This clone was detected only once. Additional DNA sequences in this sample encode the identical CDR3. Data came from immunoSEQ multiplex PCR; TCRdb stores just in-frame clones and leaves some out. The data show around 600,000 clones, 95% to 98% seen once. In germline, CDR1 is SQVTM, CDR2 ANQGSEA. The CDR3 loop spans 11 amino acids. Trimming removed 0 bases from V and 5 bases from J, with 4 bases in between. What was sequenced was naive CD8+ T cells sorted from blood. This TCR was sampled from a man aged 30 to 45 in good health. The rearrangement uses TRBV29-1 and TRBJ1-2; D gene uncertain. In nucleotides, the CDR3 is TGCAGCGTTGAAGACCGGTATGGCTACACCTTC. Residues: CSVEDRYGYTF.